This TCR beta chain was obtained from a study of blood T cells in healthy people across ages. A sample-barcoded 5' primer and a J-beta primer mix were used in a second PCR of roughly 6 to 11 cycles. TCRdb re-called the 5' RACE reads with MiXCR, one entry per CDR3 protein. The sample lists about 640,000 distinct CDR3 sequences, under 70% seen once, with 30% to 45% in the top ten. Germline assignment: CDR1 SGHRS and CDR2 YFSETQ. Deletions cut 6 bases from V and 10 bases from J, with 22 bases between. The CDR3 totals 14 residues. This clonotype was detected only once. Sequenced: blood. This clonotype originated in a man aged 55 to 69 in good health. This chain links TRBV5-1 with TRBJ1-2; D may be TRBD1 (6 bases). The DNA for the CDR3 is TGCGCCAGCAAAACCGGGACACAAGATAGCTTCTACACCTTC. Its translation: CASKTGTQDSFYTF.